The 5 T cell receptor beta chains listed next were all sequenced from one sample in a study of blood T cell repertoires in COVID-19. Method: immunoSEQ multiplex PCR; TCRdb's copy keeps in-frame clones and lacks some. The table includes 70,000 to 85,000 clones, less than 95% detected once. Input material: peripheral blood. These receptor sequences come from an older woman with active COVID-19.

V gene TRBV7-2 combines with J gene TRBJ2-1; D is unresolved. The CDR3 covers 14 residues. Between the trimmed V and J ends, which lost 7 bases and 1 base, there was a span of 11 bases. CDR1 is SGHTA, CDR2 FQGNSA, per germline. DNA of the CDR3: TGTGCCAGCACCCCCGGTCCGTCCTACAATGAGCAGTTCTTC. Its translation: CASTPGPSYNEQFF.

J is TRBJ1-1 and V is TRBV18; a weak D match, TRBD1 (5 bases). V gave up 0 bases and J gave up 1 base, with 15 bases separating them. The CDR3 totals 17 residues. Germline assignment: CDR1 KGHSH and CDR2 LQKENI. This CDR3 is CASSPPGGQIANTEAFF. The DNA of the CDR3 is TGTGCCAGCTCACCACCGGGCGGACAAATTGCGAACACTGAAGCTTTCTTT.

This chain's CDR3 is CAISESNLAGANDNEQFF. CDR3 DNA: TGTGCCATCAGTGAGTCGAATTTGGCGGGAGCGAACGACAATGAGCAGTTCTTC. The chain couples TRBV10-3 to TRBJ2-1; the match to TRBD2 covers 7 bases. CDR1 ENHRY and CDR2 SYGVKD come from the germline V gene. The V segment lost 0 bases and the J segment 5 bases; nucleotides outside the gene matches: 13. CDR3 size: 18 residues.

This clone was picked up a small number of times. This sequence joins TRBV25-1 and TRBJ1-2; no firm D call. The CDR3 runs to 14 residues. Trimming shortened V by 4 bases and J by 1 base, and 10 bases separated the two germline ends. Germline V lookup: CDR1 MGHDK, CDR2 SYGVNS. The CDR3 DNA is TGTGCCAGCAGTGGCATGACATTTAACTATGGCTACACCTTC. This encodes CASSGMTFNYGYTF.

The J gene is TRBJ1-5, the V gene TRBV18, with TRBD1 as a possible D gene (5 bases). CDR1 is KGHSH and CDR2 is LQKENI in the germline V gene. The CDR3 runs 13 residues. V lost 6 bases to trimming and J lost 2 bases, with 8 bases between them. This chain's CDR3 is CASSGGGNQPQHF. DNA of the CDR3: TGTGCCAGCTCCGGGGGGGGCAATCAGCCCCAGCATTTT.